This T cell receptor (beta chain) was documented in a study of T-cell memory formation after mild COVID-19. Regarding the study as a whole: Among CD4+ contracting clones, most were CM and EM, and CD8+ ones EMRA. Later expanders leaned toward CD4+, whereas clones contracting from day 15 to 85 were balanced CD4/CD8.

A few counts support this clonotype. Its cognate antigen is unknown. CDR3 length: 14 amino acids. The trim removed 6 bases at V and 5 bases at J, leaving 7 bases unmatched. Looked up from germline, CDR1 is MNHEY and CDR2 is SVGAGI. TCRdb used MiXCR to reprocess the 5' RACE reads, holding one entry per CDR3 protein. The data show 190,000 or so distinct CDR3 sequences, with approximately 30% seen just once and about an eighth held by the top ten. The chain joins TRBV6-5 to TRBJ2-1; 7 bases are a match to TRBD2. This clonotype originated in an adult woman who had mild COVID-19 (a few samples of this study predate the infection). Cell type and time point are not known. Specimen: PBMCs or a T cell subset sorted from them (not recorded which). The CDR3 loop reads CASRAGASHNEQFF. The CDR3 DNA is TGTGCCAGCAGGGCGGGAGCGTCCCACAATGAGCAGTTCTTC.